This note documents a single T cell receptor beta chain sequence. V was shortened by 3 bases and J by 3 bases, with 13 bases between the two germline ends. This CDR3 region has 15 residues. The V gene's germline CDR1 is ENHRY and CDR2 SYGVKD. This entry belongs to a study of blood T cell repertoires in COVID-19. Overall study context: Italy, Spain and the United States were the sources of the convalescent and acute COVID-19 samples. Sample material is recorded as cDNA or gDNA derived from T cells, B-cell-depleted T cells, or PBMCs.

Authors' data handling: By means of reference gene primer amplification, nucleated cell counts were estimated. The repertoire was sequenced with immunoSEQ multiplex PCR; TCRdb's copy has only in-frame clones and lacks some. V, J and clone size reflect that table, while D and trimming were determined from the DNA. This sample has about 150,000 clones, with around 90% found just once. This sequence was found in a man in his 60s with active or convalescent COVID-19. The gene calls are TRBV10-3 and TRBJ2-3; D may be TRBD2 (5 bases). Sequencing was done on a sample of peripheral blood. The CDR3 DNA follows: TGTGCCATCAGTGACAAAGCGGCCGGGACAGATACGCAGTATTTT. As protein: CAISDKAAGTDTQYF.